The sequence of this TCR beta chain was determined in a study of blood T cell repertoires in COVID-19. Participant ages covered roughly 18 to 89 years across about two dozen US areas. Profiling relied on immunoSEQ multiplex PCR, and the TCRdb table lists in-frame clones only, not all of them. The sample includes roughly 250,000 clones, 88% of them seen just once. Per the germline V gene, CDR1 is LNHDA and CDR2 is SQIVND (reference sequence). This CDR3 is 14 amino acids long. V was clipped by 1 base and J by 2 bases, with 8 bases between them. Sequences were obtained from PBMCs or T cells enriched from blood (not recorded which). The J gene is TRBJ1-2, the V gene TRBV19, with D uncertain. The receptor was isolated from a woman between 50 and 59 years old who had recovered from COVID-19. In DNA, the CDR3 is TGTGCCAGTAGTATAGTTGGCAGAAACTATGGCTACACCTTC. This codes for CASSIVGRNYGYTF.